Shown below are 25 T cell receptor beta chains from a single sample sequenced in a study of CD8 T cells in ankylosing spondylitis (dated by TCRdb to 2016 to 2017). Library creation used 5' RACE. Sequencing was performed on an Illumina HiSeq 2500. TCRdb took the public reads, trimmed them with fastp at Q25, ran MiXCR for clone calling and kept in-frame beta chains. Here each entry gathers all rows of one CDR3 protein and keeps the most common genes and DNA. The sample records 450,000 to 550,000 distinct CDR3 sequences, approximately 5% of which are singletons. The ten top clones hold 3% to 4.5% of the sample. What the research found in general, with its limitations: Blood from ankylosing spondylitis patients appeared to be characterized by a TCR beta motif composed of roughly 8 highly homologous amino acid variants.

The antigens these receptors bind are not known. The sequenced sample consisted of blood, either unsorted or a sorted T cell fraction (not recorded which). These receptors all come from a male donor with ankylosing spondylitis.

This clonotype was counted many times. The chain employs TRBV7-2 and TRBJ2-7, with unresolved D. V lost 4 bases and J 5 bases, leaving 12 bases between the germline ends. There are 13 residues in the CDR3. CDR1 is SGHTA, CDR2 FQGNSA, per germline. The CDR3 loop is CASSYTVGNEQYF. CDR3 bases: TGTGCCAGCAGCTACACAGTAGGCAACGAGCAGTACTTC.

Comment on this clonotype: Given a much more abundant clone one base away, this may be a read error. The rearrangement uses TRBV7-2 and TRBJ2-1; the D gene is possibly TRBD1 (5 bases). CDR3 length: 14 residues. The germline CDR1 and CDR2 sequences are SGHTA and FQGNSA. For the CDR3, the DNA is TGTGCCAGCAGCTTAAGGTTATGGGGCAATGAGAAGTTCTTC. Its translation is CASSLRLWGNEKFF.

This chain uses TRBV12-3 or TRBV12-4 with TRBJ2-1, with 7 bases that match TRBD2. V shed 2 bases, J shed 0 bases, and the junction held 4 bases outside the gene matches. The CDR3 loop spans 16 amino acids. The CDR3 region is CASSLWGGSSYNEQFF. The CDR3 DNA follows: TGTGCCAGCAGTTTATGGGGGGGGAGCTCCTACAATGAGCAGTTCTTC.

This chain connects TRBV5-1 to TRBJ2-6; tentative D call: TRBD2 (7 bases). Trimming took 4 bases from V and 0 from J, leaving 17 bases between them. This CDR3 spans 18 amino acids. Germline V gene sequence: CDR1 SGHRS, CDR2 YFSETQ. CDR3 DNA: TGCGCCAGCAGCCCCCGAGGGGGAGGGACCTCTGGGGCCAACGTCCTGACTTTC. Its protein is CASSPRGGGTSGANVLTF.

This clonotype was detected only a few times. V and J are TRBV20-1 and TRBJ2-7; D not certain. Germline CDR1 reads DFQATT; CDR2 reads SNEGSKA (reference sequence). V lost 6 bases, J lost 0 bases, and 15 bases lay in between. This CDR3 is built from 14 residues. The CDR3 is CSATSPSNSYEQYF. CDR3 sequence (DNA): TGCAGTGCCACCTCCCCCTCTAACTCCTACGAGCAGTACTTC.

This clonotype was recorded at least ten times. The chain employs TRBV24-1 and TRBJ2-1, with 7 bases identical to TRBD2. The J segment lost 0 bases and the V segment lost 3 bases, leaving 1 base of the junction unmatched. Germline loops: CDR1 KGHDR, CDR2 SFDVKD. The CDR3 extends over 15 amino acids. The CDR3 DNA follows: TGTGCCACCAGTGATGGGGACTACTCCTACAATGAGCAGTTCTTC. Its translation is CATSDGDYSYNEQFF.

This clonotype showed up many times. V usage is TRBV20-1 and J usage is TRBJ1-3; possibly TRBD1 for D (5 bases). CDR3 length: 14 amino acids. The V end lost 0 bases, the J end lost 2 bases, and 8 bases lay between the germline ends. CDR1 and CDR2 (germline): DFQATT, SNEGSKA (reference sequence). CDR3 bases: TGCAGTGCTAGAGATCAAGGGGCTGGAAACACCATATATTTT. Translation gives CSARDQGAGNTIYF.

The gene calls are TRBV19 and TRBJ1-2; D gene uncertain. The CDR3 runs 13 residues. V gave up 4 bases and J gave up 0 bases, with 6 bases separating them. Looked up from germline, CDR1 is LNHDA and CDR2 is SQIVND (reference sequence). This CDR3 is CASSTQANYGYTF. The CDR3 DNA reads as TGTGCCAGTAGTACCCAGGCTAACTATGGCTACACCTTC.

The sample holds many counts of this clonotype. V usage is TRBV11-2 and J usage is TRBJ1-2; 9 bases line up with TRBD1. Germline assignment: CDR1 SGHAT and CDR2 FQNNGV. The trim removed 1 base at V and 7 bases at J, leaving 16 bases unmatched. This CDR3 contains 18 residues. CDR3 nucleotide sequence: TGTGCCAGCAGCTTAGGATCGGGACAGGGATTGTTAAACGGTGGCTACACCTTC. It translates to CASSLGSGQGLLNGGYTF.

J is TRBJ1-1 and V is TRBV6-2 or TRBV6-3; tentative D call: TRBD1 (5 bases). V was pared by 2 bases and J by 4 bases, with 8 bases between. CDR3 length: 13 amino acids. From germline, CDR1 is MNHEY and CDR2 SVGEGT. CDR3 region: CASSYPDSTEAFF. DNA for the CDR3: TGTGCCAGCAGTTACCCAGACAGCACTGAAGCTTTCTTT.

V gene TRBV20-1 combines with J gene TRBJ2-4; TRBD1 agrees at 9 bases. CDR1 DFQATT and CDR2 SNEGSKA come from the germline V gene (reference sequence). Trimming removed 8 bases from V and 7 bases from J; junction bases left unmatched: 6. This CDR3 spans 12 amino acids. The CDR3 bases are TGCAGTTTTCCGACAGGGGGGAACATTCAGTACTTC. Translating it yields CSFPTGGNIQYF.

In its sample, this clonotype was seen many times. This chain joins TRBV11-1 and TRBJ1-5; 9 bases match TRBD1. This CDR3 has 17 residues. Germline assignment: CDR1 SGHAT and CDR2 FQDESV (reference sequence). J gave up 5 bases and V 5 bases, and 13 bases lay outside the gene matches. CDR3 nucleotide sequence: TGTGCCAGCAGCCATGGCCGAACAGGGGGCTCCGATCAGCCCCAGCATTTT. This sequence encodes CASSHGRTGGSDQPQHF.

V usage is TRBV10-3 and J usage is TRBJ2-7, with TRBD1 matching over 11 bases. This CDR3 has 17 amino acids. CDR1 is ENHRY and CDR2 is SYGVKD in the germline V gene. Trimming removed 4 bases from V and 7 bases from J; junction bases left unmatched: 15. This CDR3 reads CAISARTGGVLSEEQYF. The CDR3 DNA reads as TGTGCCATCAGTGCGAGGACAGGGGGCGTCTTAAGTGAGGAGCAGTACTTC.

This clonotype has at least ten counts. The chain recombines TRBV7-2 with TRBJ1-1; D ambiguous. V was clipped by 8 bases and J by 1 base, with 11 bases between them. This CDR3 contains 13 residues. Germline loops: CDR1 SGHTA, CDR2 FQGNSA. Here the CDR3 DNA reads TGTGCCAGCGCCGATCAGCCGAACACTGAAGCTTTCTTT. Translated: CASADQPNTEAFF. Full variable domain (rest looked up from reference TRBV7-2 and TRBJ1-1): GAGVSQSPSNKVTEKGKDVELRCDPISGHTALYWYRQSLGQGLEFLIYFQGNSAPDKSGLPSDRFSAERTGGSVSTLTIQRTQQEDSAVYLCASADQPNTEAFFGQGTRLTVV.

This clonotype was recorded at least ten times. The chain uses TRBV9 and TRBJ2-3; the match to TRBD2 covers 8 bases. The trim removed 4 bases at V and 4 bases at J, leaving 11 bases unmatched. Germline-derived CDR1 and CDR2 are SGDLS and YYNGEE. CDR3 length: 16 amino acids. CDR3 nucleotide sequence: TGTGCCAGCAGCCTTCGGAGCGGGAGCCCGTCAGATACGCAGTATTTT. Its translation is CASSLRSGSPSDTQYF.

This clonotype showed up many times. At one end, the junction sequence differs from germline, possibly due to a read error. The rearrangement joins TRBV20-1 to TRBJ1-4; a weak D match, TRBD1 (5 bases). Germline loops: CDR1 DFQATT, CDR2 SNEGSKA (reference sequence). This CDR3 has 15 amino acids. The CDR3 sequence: CSSRSYWPGNEKLFF. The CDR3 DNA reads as TGCAGTTCTAGATCGTATTGGCCAGGGAATGAAAAACTGTTTTTT.

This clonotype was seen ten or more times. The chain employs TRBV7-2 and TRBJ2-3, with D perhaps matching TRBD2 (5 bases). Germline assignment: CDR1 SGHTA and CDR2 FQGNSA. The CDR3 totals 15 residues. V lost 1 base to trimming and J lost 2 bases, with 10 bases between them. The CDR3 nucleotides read TGTGCCAGCAGCTTAGAAGCGGTCGACACAGATACGCAGTATTTT. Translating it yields CASSLEAVDTDTQYF.

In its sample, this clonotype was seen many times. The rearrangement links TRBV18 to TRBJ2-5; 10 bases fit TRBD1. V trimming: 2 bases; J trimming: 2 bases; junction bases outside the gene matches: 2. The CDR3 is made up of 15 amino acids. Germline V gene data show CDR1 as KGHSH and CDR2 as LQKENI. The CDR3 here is CASSPGTGAQETQYF. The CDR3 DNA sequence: TGTGCCAGCTCACCAGGGACAGGGGCACAAGAGACCCAGTACTTC.

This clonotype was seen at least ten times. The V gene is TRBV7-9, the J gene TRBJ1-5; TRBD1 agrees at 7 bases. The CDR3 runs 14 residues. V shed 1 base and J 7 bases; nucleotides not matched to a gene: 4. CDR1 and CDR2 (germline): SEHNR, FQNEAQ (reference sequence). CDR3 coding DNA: TGTGCCAGCAGCTTAGGCAGGGGGGACCAGCCCCAGCATTTT. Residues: CASSLGRGDQPQHF.

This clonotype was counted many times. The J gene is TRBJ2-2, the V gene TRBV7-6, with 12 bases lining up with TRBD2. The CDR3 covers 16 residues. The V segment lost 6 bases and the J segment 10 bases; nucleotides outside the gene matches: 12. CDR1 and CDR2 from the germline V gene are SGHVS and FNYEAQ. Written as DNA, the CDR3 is TGTGCCAGCAGTCCGACTAGCGGGGGTGCGGCGGTGGAGCTGTTTTTT. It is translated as CASSPTSGGAAVELFF.

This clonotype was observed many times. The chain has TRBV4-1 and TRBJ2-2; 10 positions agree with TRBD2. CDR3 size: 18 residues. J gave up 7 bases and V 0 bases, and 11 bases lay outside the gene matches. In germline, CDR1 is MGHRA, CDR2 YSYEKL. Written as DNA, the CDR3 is TGCGCCAGCAGCCAAGAAGCGCTAGCGGGGGCCAGGGGCGGGGAGCTGTTTTTT. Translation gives CASSQEALAGARGGELFF.

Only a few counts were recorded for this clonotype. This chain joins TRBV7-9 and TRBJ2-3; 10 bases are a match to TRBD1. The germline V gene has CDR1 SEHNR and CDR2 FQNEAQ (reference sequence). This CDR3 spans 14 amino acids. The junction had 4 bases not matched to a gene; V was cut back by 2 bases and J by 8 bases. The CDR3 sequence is CASSLPDRGPTQYF. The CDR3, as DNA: TGTGCCAGCAGCTTACCCGACAGGGGGCCTACGCAGTATTTT.

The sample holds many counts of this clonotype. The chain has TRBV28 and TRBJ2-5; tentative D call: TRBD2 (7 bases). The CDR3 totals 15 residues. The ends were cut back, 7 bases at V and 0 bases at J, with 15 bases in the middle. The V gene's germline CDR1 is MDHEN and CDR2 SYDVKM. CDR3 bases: TGTGCCAGCACCAGCGGGACACCAAACCAAGAGACCCAGTACTTC. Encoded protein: CASTSGTPNQETQYF.

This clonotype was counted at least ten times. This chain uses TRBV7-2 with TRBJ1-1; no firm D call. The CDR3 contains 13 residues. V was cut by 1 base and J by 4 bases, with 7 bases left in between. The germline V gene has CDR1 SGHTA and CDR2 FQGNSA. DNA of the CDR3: TGTGCCAGCAGCTTAGTCGGTCCCACTGAAGCTTTCTTT. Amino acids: CASSLVGPTEAFF.

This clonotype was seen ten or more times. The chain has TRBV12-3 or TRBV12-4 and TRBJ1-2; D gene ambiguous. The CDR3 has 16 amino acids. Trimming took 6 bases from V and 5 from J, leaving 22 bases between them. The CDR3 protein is CASRHGRFGSTYGYTF. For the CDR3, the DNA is TGTGCCAGCAGACATGGGAGGTTTGGATCTACGTATGGCTACACCTTC.